The 10 T cell receptor beta chains below all came from one sample that was sequenced in a study of T cell responses to AZD1222 COVID-19 vaccine. The method was immunoSEQ multiplex PCR; TCRdb's version includes in-frame clones alone and lacks a portion of them. In the table there are 70,000 to 95,000 clones, roughly 90% of which are singletons. Sequencing used peripheral blood, obtained on day 0 of MenACWY control vaccination. Every receptor here comes from an adult in good health.

The rearrangement joins TRBV3-1 (or the pseudogene TRBV3-2) to TRBJ1-3, with 7 bases aligning to TRBD1. CDR1 and CDR2 from the germline V gene are LGHDT and YNNKEL (reference sequence). The CDR3 totals 14 residues. The J segment lost 2 bases and the V segment lost 4 bases, leaving 2 bases of the junction unmatched. The CDR3 here is CASSRDRAGNTIYF. CDR3 nucleotides: TGTGCCAGCAGCCGCGACAGGGCTGGAAACACCATATATTTT.

The chain links TRBV10-1 to TRBJ2-5; 7 bases align to TRBD1. The germline gives CDR1 WNHNN, CDR2 SYGVQD (reference sequence). This CDR3 comprises 15 residues. Trimming at V came to 5 bases and at J to 2 bases, leaving 8 bases not matched to a gene. CDR3 sequence reads: CASSRVTGQQETQYF. The CDR3 coding sequence is TGCGCCAGCAGTCGGGTGACGGGACAGCAAGAGACCCAGTACTTC.

DNA for the CDR3: TGTGCCATCAGTGAGTCTTACCTCCTGAACACTGAAGCTTTCTTT. Residues: CAISESYLLNTEAFF. This sequence joins TRBV10-3 and TRBJ1-1; D is uncertain. V gave up 0 bases and J gave up 0 bases, with 8 bases separating them. The CDR3 runs 15 residues. In germline, CDR1 is ENHRY, CDR2 SYGVKD.

The V and J genes are TRBV6-2 or TRBV6-3 and TRBJ1-6; no definite D call. The germline V gene has CDR1 MNHEY and CDR2 SVGEGT. V was shortened by 2 bases and J by 0 bases, with 8 bases between the two germline ends. The CDR3 runs to 16 residues. Here the CDR3 reads CASSYVESSYNSPLHF. The DNA of the CDR3 is TGTGCCAGCAGTTACGTGGAGAGCTCCTATAATTCACCCCTCCACTTT.

The chain carries TRBV11-2 and TRBJ2-4; 7 bases fit TRBD2. The germline V gene encodes CDR1 SGHAT and CDR2 FQNNGV. The CDR3 totals 13 residues. With V trimmed by 8 bases and J by 3 bases, 4 bases remained unmatched. CDR3 sequence (DNA): TGTGCCAGCGGCGAGCGGGACAAAAACATTCAGTACTTC. This sequence encodes CASGERDKNIQYF.

DNA of the CDR3: TGTGCCAGCAGCCAAGATATGAGGGACCATTATAATTCACCCCTCCACTTT. The encoded protein is CASSQDMRDHYNSPLHF. This chain links TRBV3-1 (or the pseudogene TRBV3-2) with TRBJ1-6; possible D gene TRBD1, 5 bases. Trimming removed 0 bases from V and 4 bases from J, with 13 bases in between. Per the germline V gene, CDR1 is LGHDT and CDR2 is YNNKEL (reference sequence). The CDR3 extends over 17 amino acids.

This chain links TRBV23-1 with TRBJ1-6; unclear D gene. TRBV23-1 is marked as an open reading frame, function uncertain. V lost 10 bases, J lost 6 bases, and 10 bases lay in between. This CDR3 contains 12 residues. The CDR3: CATQACNSPLHF. In DNA form, the CDR3 reads TGCGCCACGCAGGCCTGTAATTCACCCCTCCACTTT.

V and J are TRBV11-3 and TRBJ1-1; D call uncertain. The germline V gene has CDR1 SGHNT and CDR2 YENEEA. Between the trimmed V and J ends, which lost 5 bases and 1 base, there was a span of 11 bases. The CDR3 totals 14 residues. The CDR3 loop reads CASSLRASNTEAFF. The DNA for the CDR3 is TGTGCCAGCAGCCTTCGGGCGTCGAACACTGAAGCTTTCTTT.

The table lists this clone with a count of one. This chain's CDR3 is CASSKRGTAIKGTEAFF. The CDR3 DNA follows: TGTGCCAGCAGCAAACGGGGGACCGCAATAAAGGGCACTGAAGCTTTCTTT. The chain couples TRBV21-1 to TRBJ1-1. TRBV21-1 has pseudogene status. The CDR3 runs to 17 residues.

The genes are TRBV4-2 and TRBJ1-1; tentative D call: TRBD1 (6 bases). The CDR3 is 15 residues long. V was trimmed by 4 bases and J by 0 bases, leaving 12 bases between them. Per germline, CDR1 LGHNA and CDR2 YNFKEQ. The CDR3 sequence is CASSPTGQMNTEAFF. CDR3 bases: TGTGCCAGCAGCCCTACCGGACAGATGAACACTGAAGCTTTCTTT.